This TCR beta chain emerged from a study of cytomegalovirus exposure and HLA in healthy donors. Findings and caveats of the study: The authors reported that TCR beta sequences could predict HLA-A and HLA-B alleles. These predictions were accurate for most subjects in the first cohort. Altogether, 170 or so TCR beta chains were recorded as cytomegalovirus-associated.

To note about this clone: What it binds is unknown.

V was trimmed by 4 bases and J by 1 base, leaving 14 bases between them. Germline V gene data show CDR1 as SGHVS and CDR2 as FQNEAQ. This CDR3 is built from 15 residues. Researchers ran the PCR with 60 Vbeta and 13 Jbeta primers. Original data processing: Later reanalysis found around 74 million unique TCR beta chains, around 9.9 million of them shared. Generated by immunoSEQ multiplex PCR, the TCRdb table keeps only in-frame clones and is missing some. That table gives V, J and clone size, and the DNA gave D and trimming. The sample features nearly 200,000 clones, with almost 0.75% in its top ten. Sequenced: PBMCs. The source is a boy aged 5 to 17 in good health and CMV-seronegative. V gene TRBV7-8 combines with J gene TRBJ2-7; D gene ambiguous. CDR3: CASSSGLQPSYEQYF. For the CDR3, the DNA is TGTGCCAGCAGCTCAGGCCTACAGCCTTCCTACGAGCAGTACTTC.